Each of the 28 T cell receptor beta chains below was sequenced from the same sample in a study of HIV-infected patients and healthy controls. Reverse transcription used around 480 ng RNA and constant-region primers for alpha and beta. Each of the alpha and beta chains got its own library through chain-specific third strand synthesis with indices. In TCRdb, the 5' RACE reads were re-called with MiXCR into one record per CDR3 protein. The sample lists several thousand distinct CDR3 sequences; approximately 9.7% were seen once. Antiretroviral therapy had run roughly three months, about 14 weeks, before follow-up blood collection. All unsorted peripheral T cells were captured because whole blood was used without fractionation. The sequences come from blood, collected during antiretroviral therapy. The source is an adult with HIV infection.

The rearrangement links TRBV10-3 to TRBJ2-7; 11 bases are shared with TRBD2. The V gene end was trimmed by 2 bases and the J gene end by 5 bases; junction bases not matched to a gene: 5. The length of the CDR3 is 15 residues. Germline values: CDR1 ENHRY, CDR2 SYGVKD. This chain's CDR3 is CAISETSGSQDEQYF. In nucleotides, the CDR3 is TGTGCCATCAGTGAGACTAGCGGGAGTCAGGACGAGCAGTACTTC.

This clonotype was found many times. The V and J genes are TRBV7-2 and TRBJ1-4; no reliable D call. V lost 5 bases to trimming and J lost 0 bases, with 10 bases between them. This CDR3 comprises 15 residues. Germline CDR1 SGHTA, CDR2 FQGNSA. CDR3 in amino acids: CASSLIPATNEKLFF. The CDR3 DNA is TGTGCCAGCAGCCTAATACCCGCAACTAATGAAAAACTGTTTTTT.

This clonotype was recorded many times. V gene TRBV30 combines with J gene TRBJ1-5; D gene uncertain. There are 12 residues in the CDR3. Looked up from germline, CDR1 is GTSNPN and CDR2 is SVGIG (reference sequence). V was shortened by 3 bases and J by 6 bases, with 9 bases between the two germline ends. The DNA of the CDR3 is TGTGCCTGGAGCAGAGGCGCTCAGCCCCAGCATTTT. This translates into CAWSRGAQPQHF.

This clonotype showed up many times. The chain carries TRBV24-1 and TRBJ2-6, with unresolved D. The CDR3 totals 15 residues. Germline V CDR1 and CDR2: KGHDR, SFDVKD. V lost 2 bases and J 3 bases, leaving 7 bases between the germline ends. The CDR3: CATSDSTIGANVLTF. The DNA of the CDR3 is TGTGCCACCAGTGATTCAACAATTGGGGCCAACGTCCTGACTTTC.

By share of the sample, this clonotype is medium-sized. The chain combines TRBV27 with TRBJ2-5, with 8 bases matching TRBD2. In germline, CDR1 is MNHEY, CDR2 SMNVEV (reference sequence). The length of the CDR3 is 16 residues. Trimming at V came to 3 bases and at J to 0 bases, leaving 6 bases not matched to a gene. CDR3 in DNA: TGTGCCAGCAGTTTGGATACTAGCGGTAACCAAGAGACCCAGTACTTC. This gives the protein CASSLDTSGNQETQYF.

This clonotype was found many times. The chain is built from TRBV7-2 and TRBJ2-4, with no clear D. V was pared by 3 bases and J by 4 bases, with 7 bases between. Germline loops: CDR1 SGHTA, CDR2 FQGNSA. This CDR3 region has 13 residues. Here the CDR3 DNA reads TGTGCCAGCAGCTTTACCATTAAAAACATTCAGTACTTC. Protein sequence: CASSFTIKNIQYF.

This clonotype was counted ten times or more. The chain links TRBV10-3 to TRBJ1-5; D not certain. V lost 6 bases and J 3 bases, leaving 6 bases between the germline ends. The CDR3 totals 12 residues. Germline CDR1 ENHRY, CDR2 SYGVKD. The chain's CDR3 is CAISPINQPQHF. The CDR3 DNA reads TGTGCCATCAGCCCCATCAATCAGCCCCAGCATTTT.

This clonotype is medium-sized (0.01 to 0.1%) in the sample. This rearrangement joins TRBV3-1 to TRBJ2-5; 9 positions agree with TRBD2. CDR1 LGHDT and CDR2 YNNKEL come from the germline V gene (reference sequence). CDR3 length equals 16 residues. The V gene end was trimmed by 4 bases and the J gene end by 3 bases; junction bases not matched to a gene: 9. CDR3 coding DNA: TGTGCCAGCAGCCGCTCAAGGGGGACTAGCAAAGAGACCCAGTACTTC. This translates into CASSRSRGTSKETQYF.

The CDR3 is CASSLNYRGADTQYF. The CDR3 coding sequence is TGTGCCAGCAGCTTAAACTACAGGGGCGCAGATACGCAGTATTTT. The rearrangement joins TRBV7-6 to TRBJ2-3; 7 nucleotides line up with TRBD1. This CDR3 contains 15 residues. With 2 bases clipped from V and 4 bases from J, the junction kept 6 bases outside the gene matches. Germline V gene sequence: CDR1 SGHVS, CDR2 FNYEAQ.

The chain carries TRBV4-1 and TRBJ1-3, with TRBD1 as a possible D gene (6 bases). The germline V and J ends were trimmed by 1 base and 2 bases, with 18 bases remaining between them. The CDR3 consists of 18 residues. Germline CDR1 is MGHRA and CDR2 is YSYEKL. The CDR3 coding sequence is TGCGCCAGCAGCCAAGTTTCAGGACAGTACAACCCTGGAAACACCATATATTTT. The encoded protein is CASSQVSGQYNPGNTIYF.

This clonotype is classed as medium-sized. The chain recombines TRBV28 with TRBJ1-6; no firm D call. CDR3 length: 13 residues. With 1 base removed from V and 8 bases from J, the gap between germline ends came to 6 bases. The germline gives CDR1 MDHEN, CDR2 SYDVKM. The CDR3 here is CASSLSAHSPLHF. The CDR3, as DNA: TGTGCCAGCAGTTTATCGGCCCATTCACCCCTCCACTTT.

This clonotype is categorized as medium-sized. The gene calls are TRBV5-1 and TRBJ2-7, with 7 bases aligning to TRBD2. Trimming took 6 bases from V and 5 from J; bases not matched to a gene: 11. The CDR3 is 14 residues long. CDR1 is SGHRS, CDR2 YFSETQ, per germline. CDR3 coding DNA: TGCGCCAGCAAGAGGACTAGTTCCGCGGACGAGCAGTACTTC. Translating it yields CASKRTSSADEQYF.

This clonotype is medium-sized within its sample. The chain has TRBV5-1 and TRBJ1-1; tentative D call: TRBD1 (6 bases). Germline V gene sequence: CDR1 SGHRS, CDR2 YFSETQ. CDR3 length: 16 amino acids. V gave up 5 bases and J gave up 6 bases, with 23 bases separating them. Here the CDR3 DNA reads TGCGCCAGCAGGTTGTCCTGGGGGGGGCGAGTATCTGAAGCTTTCTTT. The encoded protein is CASRLSWGGRVSEAFF.

This clonotype ranks as medium-sized. The chain joins TRBV3-1 to TRBJ2-3, with 7 bases lining up with TRBD2. The CDR3 is 16 amino acids. V lost 7 bases to trimming and J lost 0 bases; unmatched junction nucleotides: 10. The germline CDR1 and CDR2 sequences are LGHDT and YNNKEL (reference sequence). CDR3 sequence (DNA): TGTGCCAGCACCCAGGTGGCGGGAGAAAGCACAGATACGCAGTATTTT. As protein: CASTQVAGESTDTQYF.

This clonotype occurred many times. The J gene is TRBJ2-1, the V gene TRBV5-6, with no clear D. The CDR3 has 14 residues. V was clipped by 0 bases and J by 9 bases, with 13 bases between them. The germline gives CDR1 SGHDT, CDR2 YYEEEE. The chain's CDR3 is CASSLVPSALEQFF. The CDR3 nucleotides read TGTGCCAGCAGCTTGGTTCCATCAGCCCTTGAGCAGTTCTTC.

Within the sample, this clonotype is medium-sized (0.01 to 0.1%). This rearrangement joins TRBV2 to TRBJ1-2; 9 bases match TRBD1. This CDR3 contains 13 residues. From germline, CDR1 is SNHLY and CDR2 FYNNEI. The ends lost 11 bases at V and 8 bases at J; junction bases unmatched: 12. The CDR3 sequence: CAGKAGTGNGYTF. DNA of the CDR3: TGTGCCGGCAAGGCTGGGACAGGGAACGGCTACACCTTC.

The V and J genes are TRBV9 and TRBJ2-1; D unresolved. In germline, CDR1 is SGDLS, CDR2 YYNGEE. The CDR3 runs to 15 residues. Deletions cut 3 bases from V and 0 bases from J, with 10 bases between. The CDR3 DNA is TGTGCCAGCAGCGCGGCCCCGGGCTCCTACAATGAGCAGTTCTTC. Amino acids: CASSAAPGSYNEQFF. Full variable domain (outside the CDR3, taken from reference TRBV9 and TRBJ2-1): DSGVTQTPKHLITATGQRVTLRCSPRSGDLSVYWYQQSLDQGLQFLIQYYNGEERAKGNILERFSAQQFPDLHSELNLSSLELGDSALYFCASSAAPGSYNEQFFGPGTRLTVL.

This clonotype has ten or more counts. The V and J genes are TRBV6-6 and TRBJ2-7; 7 nucleotides align to TRBD1. With V trimmed by 5 bases and J by 4 bases, 11 bases remained unmatched. Germline CDR1 is MNHNY and CDR2 is SVGAGI (reference sequence). This CDR3 spans 15 amino acids. CDR3 loop: CASSPSGPGGYEQYF. For the CDR3, the DNA is TGTGCCAGCAGTCCCTCGGGACCAGGGGGTTACGAGCAGTACTTC.

This clonotype was counted between two and nine times. The V gene is TRBV19, the J gene TRBJ2-1, with no clear D. The CDR3 contains 15 residues. The germline V gene has CDR1 LNHDA and CDR2 SQIVND (reference sequence). Deletions cut 3 bases from V and 0 bases from J, with 9 bases between. CDR3 protein: CASSMYLSSYNEQFF. CDR3 nucleotides: TGTGCCAGTAGTATGTACCTGAGCTCCTACAATGAGCAGTTCTTC.

This clonotype qualifies as medium-sized. This sequence joins TRBV12-3 or TRBV12-4 and TRBJ1-1; D gene uncertain. There are 15 residues in the CDR3. Trimming took off 4 bases at V and 4 bases at J, with 16 bases between the two ends. CDR3 nucleotide sequence: TGTGCCAGCAGTTGGATGATAGGGCTGGGCACTGAAGCTTTCTTT. Amino acid sequence: CASSWMIGLGTEAFF.

By share of the sample, this clonotype is medium-sized (0.01 to 0.1%). The V gene is TRBV12-3 or TRBV12-4, the J gene TRBJ2-3; 14 bases align to TRBD2. CDR3 size: 13 residues. Germline trimming cut 6 bases from V and 10 bases from J; bases unmatched to any gene: 3. The CDR3 reads CASRGTSGSAQYF. The DNA for the CDR3 is TGTGCCAGCAGGGGGACTAGCGGGAGTGCGCAGTATTTT.

This clonotype was picked up a small number of times. J is TRBJ2-1 and V is TRBV18, with 7 nucleotides matching TRBD2. V dropped 3 bases and J dropped 15; count of bases not matched to a gene: 8. Germline V gene sequence: CDR1 KGHSH, CDR2 LQKENI. This CDR3 comprises 12 residues. The CDR3 coding sequence is TGTGCCAGCTCACCGCGGACTAGTAATCTGTTCTTC. The encoded protein is CASSPRTSNLFF.

This clonotype has at least ten counts. The CDR3 coding sequence is TGTGCCAGCTACCGCACGCGCCCTCGTCAGCATTTT. This codes for CASYRTRPRQHF. J is TRBJ1-5 and V is TRBV7-8; D is unresolved. V was clipped by 8 bases and J by 13 bases, with 18 bases between them. There are 12 residues in the CDR3. Germline V gives CDR1 SGHVS, CDR2 FQNEAQ.

This clonotype appeared many times. This chain's CDR3 is CASTAPGQGAREQYF. In nucleotides, the CDR3 is TGTGCCAGCACCGCCCCGGGACAGGGGGCTAGAGAGCAGTACTTC. The J gene is TRBJ2-7, the V gene TRBV6-2 or TRBV6-3, with 12 bases lining up with TRBD1. V lost 7 bases to trimming and J lost 7 bases; unmatched junction nucleotides: 11. The germline CDR1 and CDR2 sequences are MNHEY and SVGEGT. The CDR3 is 15 amino acids.

In DNA, the CDR3 is TGTGCCAGCAGACAGAACACTGAAGCTTTCTTT. Encoded protein: CASRQNTEAFF. The chain recombines TRBV6-6 with TRBJ1-1, with D hard to call. The CDR3 extends over 11 amino acids. Per the germline V gene, CDR1 is MNHNY and CDR2 is SVGAGI (reference sequence). Trimming removed 6 bases at V and 1 base at J, with 3 bases between.

Ten or more counts support this clonotype. The rearrangement uses TRBV19 and TRBJ1-5, with 10 bases identical to TRBD1. With V trimmed by 11 bases and J by 8 bases, 12 bases remained unmatched. The CDR3 has 14 residues. CDR1 LNHDA and CDR2 SQIVND come from the germline V gene (reference sequence). This chain's CDR3 is CASQKGQGIEPQHF. DNA of the CDR3: TGTGCCTCCCAAAAGGGACAGGGGATAGAGCCCCAGCATTTT.

By sample fraction, this clonotype is medium-sized. The CDR3, as DNA: TGTGCCAGCAGTGAGGGGGGCCGGACAGGGGGCACAGATACGCAGTATTTT. It encodes CASSEGGRTGGTDTQYF. V and J are TRBV6-1 and TRBJ2-3, with 9 bases that match TRBD1. The CDR3 length is 17 residues. With 3 bases clipped from V and 1 base from J, the junction kept 8 bases outside the gene matches. Germline V gene data show CDR1 as MNHNS and CDR2 as SASEGT.

The chain combines TRBV5-5 with TRBJ1-5; no reliable D call. The CDR3 length is 14 residues. Germline CDR1 reads SGHKS; CDR2 reads YYEKEE (reference sequence). Trimming removed 2 bases at V and 0 bases at J, with 6 bases between. The CDR3 loop reads CASSFGYSNQPQHF. The CDR3 nucleotides are TGTGCCAGCAGCTTCGGGTATAGCAATCAGCCCCAGCATTTT. Variable domain in full (rest from reference TRBV5-5 and TRBJ1-5): DAGVTQSPTHLIKTRGQQVTLRCSPISGHKSVSWYQQVLGQGPQFIFQYYEKEERGRGNFPDRFSARQFPNYSSELNVNALLLGDSALYLCASSFGYSNQPQHFGDGTRLSIL.